This T cell receptor (beta chain) was recorded in a study of T cell responses to AZD1222 COVID-19 vaccine. Study-level findings and limits: Among vaccine-associated CD4 TCRs, coverage spanned spike, with dominance at 160-218 and 743-854. Within unmutated variant regions lay the reported targets of nearly half of spike-specific TCRs. Every sample of the repertoires postdated the peak T cell response. White British donors predominated, females outnumbered males, and clonal diversity was possibly underestimated.

The V gene end was trimmed by 0 bases and the J gene end by 4 bases; junction bases not matched to a gene: 1. The CDR3 is made up of 15 amino acids. Germline V CDR1 and CDR2: MRHNA, SNTAGT. On this clone itself: What it binds is not known.

Libraries were prepared by immunoSEQ multiplex PCR; TCRdb keeps only in-frame clonotypes and omits some of them. The table includes fewer than 130,000 clones, over 75% detected once. Material: peripheral blood, obtained on day 0 of AZD1222 vaccination. V usage is TRBV6-4 and J usage is TRBJ2-5, with 11 bases identical to TRBD2. This receptor was taken from an adult in good health. The CDR3 DNA reads as TGTGCCAGCAGTGACTCTAGCGGGGGGGCAGAGACCCAGTACTTC. It codes for CASSDSSGGAETQYF.